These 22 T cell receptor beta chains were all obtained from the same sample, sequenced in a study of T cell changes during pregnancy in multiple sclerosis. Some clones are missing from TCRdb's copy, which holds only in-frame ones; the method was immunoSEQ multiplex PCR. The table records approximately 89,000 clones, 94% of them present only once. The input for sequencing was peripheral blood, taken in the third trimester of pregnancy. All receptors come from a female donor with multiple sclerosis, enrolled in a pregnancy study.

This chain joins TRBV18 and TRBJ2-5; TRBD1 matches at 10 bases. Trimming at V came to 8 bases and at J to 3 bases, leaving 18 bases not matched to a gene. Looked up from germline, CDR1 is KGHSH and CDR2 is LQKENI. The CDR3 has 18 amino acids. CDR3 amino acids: CASGSGTGAPLGKETQYF. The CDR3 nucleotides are TGTGCCAGCGGATCCGGGACAGGGGCCCCCTTAGGAAAAGAGACCCAGTACTTC.

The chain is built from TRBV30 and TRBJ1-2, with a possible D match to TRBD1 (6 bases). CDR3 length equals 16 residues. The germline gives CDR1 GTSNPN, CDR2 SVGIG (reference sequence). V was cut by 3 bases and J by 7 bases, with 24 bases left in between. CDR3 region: CAWRDPRGGLGSGYTF. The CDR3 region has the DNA TGTGCCTGGAGGGACCCTCGCGGGGGGCTCGGGTCTGGCTACACCTTC.

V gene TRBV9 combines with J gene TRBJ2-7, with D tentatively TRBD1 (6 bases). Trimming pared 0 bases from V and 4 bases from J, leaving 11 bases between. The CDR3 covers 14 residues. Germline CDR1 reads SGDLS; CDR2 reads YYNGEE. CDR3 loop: CASSVGRTDYEQYF. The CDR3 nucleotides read TGTGCCAGCAGCGTAGGAAGGACAGATTACGAGCAGTACTTC.

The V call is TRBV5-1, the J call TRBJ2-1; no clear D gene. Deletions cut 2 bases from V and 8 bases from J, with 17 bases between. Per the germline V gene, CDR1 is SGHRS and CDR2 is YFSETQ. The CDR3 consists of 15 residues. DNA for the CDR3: TGCGCCAGCAGCTTCTTTTCCCTAGTGTCCGATGAGCAGTTCTTC. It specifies CASSFFSLVSDEQFF.

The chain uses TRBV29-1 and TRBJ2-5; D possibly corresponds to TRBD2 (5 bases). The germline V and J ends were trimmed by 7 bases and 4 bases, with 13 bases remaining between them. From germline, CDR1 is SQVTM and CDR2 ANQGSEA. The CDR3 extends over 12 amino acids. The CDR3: CSALRSGETQYF. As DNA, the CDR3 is TGCAGCGCCCTTAGAAGCGGAGAGACCCAGTACTTC. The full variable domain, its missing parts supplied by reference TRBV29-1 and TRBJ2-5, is SAVISQKPSRDICQRGTSLTIQCQVDSQVTMMFWYRQQPGQSLTLIATANQGSEATYESGFVIDKFPISRPNLTFSTLTVSNMSPEDSSIYLCSALRSGETQYFGPGTRLLVL.

The DNA of the CDR3 is TGTGCCAGCAGTTTACCACAGGGGGGGATCAATGAGCAGTTCTTC. As protein: CASSLPQGGINEQFF. The chain combines TRBV28 with TRBJ2-1; possibly TRBD1 for D (8 bases). Trimming took 2 bases from V and 6 from J, leaving 14 bases between them. The germline gives CDR1 MDHEN, CDR2 SYDVKM. CDR3 length equals 15 residues.

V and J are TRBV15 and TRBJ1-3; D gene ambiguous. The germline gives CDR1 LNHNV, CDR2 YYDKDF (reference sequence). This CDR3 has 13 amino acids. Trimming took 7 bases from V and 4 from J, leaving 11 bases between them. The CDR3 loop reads CATTPPQGNTIYF. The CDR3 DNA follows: TGTGCCACCACCCCTCCCCAGGGAAACACCATATATTTT.

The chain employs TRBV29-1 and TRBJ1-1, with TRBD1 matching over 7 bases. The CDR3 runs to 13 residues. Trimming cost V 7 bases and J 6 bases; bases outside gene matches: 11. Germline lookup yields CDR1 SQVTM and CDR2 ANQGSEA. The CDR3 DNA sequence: TGCAGCGAGCTCACAGGGGCGAAAGCTGAAGCTTTCTTT. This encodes CSELTGAKAEAFF.

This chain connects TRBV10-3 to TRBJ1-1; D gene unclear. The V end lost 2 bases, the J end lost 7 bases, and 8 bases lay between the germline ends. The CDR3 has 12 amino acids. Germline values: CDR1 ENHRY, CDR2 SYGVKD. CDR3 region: CAISEGDFEAFF. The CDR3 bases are TGTGCCATCAGTGAGGGAGACTTTGAAGCTTTCTTT.

The CDR3 is CASSRLAGGRSDTQYF. The CDR3 nucleotides read TGTGCCAGCAGCCGACTAGCGGGAGGGCGGTCAGATACGCAGTATTTT. The V gene is TRBV5-6, the J gene TRBJ2-3, with TRBD2 identical over 14 bases. CDR1 and CDR2 (germline): SGHDT, YYEEEE. The CDR3 spans 16 residues. V gave up 4 bases and J gave up 4 bases; unmatched junction bases: 5.

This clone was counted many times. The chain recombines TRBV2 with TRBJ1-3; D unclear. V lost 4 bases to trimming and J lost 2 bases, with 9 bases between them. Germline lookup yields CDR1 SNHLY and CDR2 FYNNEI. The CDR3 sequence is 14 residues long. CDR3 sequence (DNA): TGTGCCAGCAGTGCTGCGCAGGCTGGAAACACCATATATTTT. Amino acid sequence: CASSAAQAGNTIYF.

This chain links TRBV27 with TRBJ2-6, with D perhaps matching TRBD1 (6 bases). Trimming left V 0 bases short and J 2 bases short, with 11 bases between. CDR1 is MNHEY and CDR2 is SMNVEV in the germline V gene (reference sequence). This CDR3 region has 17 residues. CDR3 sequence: CASSLSLPGAGANVLTF. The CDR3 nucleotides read TGTGCCAGCAGTTTATCCCTTCCAGGGGCTGGGGCCAACGTCCTGACTTTC.

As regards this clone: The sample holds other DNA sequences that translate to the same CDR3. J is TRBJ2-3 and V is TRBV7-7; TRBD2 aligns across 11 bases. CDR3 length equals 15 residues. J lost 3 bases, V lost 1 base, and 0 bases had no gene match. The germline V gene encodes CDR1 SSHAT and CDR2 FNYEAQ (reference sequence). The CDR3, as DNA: TGTGCCAGCAGCTTAGGGACTAGCGGGACAGATACGCAGTATTTT. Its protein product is CASSLGTSGTDTQYF.

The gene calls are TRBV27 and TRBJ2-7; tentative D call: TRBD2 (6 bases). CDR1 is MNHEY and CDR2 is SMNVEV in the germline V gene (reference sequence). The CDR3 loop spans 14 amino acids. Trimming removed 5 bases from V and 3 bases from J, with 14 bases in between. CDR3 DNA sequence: TGTGCCAGCAGTCCGGGACTGGAAGTCTACGAGCAGTACTTC. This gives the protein CASSPGLEVYEQYF.

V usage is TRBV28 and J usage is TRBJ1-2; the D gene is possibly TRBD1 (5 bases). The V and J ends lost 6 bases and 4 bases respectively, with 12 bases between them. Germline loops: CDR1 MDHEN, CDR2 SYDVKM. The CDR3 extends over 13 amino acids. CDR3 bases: TGTGCCAGCAGGGGGGGAGGGGTCTATGGCTACACCTTC. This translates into CASRGGGVYGYTF.

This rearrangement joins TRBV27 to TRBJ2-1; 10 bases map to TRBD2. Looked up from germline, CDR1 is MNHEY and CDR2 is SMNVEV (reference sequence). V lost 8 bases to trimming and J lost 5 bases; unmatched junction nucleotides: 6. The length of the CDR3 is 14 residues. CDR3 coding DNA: TGTGCCAGCCTCGGACTAGCGGAAAACAATGAGCAGTTCTTC. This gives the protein CASLGLAENNEQFF.

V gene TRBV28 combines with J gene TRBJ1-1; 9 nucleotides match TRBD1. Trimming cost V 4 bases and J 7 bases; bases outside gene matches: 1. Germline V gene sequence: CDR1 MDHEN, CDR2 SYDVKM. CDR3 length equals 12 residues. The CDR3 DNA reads TGTGCCAGCAGTTGGACAGGGGTTGAAGCTTTCTTT. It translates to CASSWTGVEAFF.

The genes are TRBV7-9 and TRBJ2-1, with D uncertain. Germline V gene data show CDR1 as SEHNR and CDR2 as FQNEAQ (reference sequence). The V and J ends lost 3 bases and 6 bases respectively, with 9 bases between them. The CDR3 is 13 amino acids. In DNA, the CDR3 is TGTGCCAGCAGCTTCGACTCCGCCAATGAGCAGTTCTTC. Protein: CASSFDSANEQFF.

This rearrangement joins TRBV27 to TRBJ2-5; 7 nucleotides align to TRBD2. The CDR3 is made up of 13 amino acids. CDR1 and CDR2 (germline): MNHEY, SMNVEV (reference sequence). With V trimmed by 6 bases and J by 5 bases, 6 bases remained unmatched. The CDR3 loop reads CASRDLAEETQYF. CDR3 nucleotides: TGTGCCAGCAGGGATCTAGCGGAGGAGACCCAGTACTTC.

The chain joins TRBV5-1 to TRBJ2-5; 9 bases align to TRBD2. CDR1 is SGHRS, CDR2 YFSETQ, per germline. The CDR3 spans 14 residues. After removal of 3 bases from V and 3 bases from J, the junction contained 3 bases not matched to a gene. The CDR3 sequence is CASSYSSGEETQYF. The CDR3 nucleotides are TGCGCCAGCAGCTACTCTAGCGGGGAAGAGACCCAGTACTTC.

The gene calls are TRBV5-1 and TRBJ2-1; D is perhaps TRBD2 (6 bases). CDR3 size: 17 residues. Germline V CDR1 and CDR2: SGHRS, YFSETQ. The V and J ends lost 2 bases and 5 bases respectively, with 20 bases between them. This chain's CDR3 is CASSLGGATTLNNEQFF. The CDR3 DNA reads TGCGCCAGCAGCTTAGGAGGGGCTACGACTTTAAACAATGAGCAGTTCTTC. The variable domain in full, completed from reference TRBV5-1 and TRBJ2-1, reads KAGVTQTPRYLIKTRGQQVTLSCSPISGHRSVSWYQQTPGQGLQFLFEYFSETQRNKGNFPGRFSGRQFSNSRSEMNVSTLELGDSALYLCASSLGGATTLNNEQFFGPGTRLTVL.

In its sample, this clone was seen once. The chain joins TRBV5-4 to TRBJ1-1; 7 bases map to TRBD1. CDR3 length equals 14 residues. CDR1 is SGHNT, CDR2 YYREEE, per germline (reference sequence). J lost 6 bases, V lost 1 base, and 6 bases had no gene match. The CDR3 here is CASSLTGASAEAFF. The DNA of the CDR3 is TGTGCCAGCAGCTTGACAGGGGCGTCGGCTGAAGCTTTCTTT. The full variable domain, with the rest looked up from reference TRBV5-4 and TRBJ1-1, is ETGVTQSPTHLIKTRGQQVTLRCSSQSGHNTVSWYQQALGQGPQFIFQYYREEENGRGNFPPRFSGLQFPNYSSELNVNALELDDSALYLCASSLTGASAEAFFGQGTRLTVV.